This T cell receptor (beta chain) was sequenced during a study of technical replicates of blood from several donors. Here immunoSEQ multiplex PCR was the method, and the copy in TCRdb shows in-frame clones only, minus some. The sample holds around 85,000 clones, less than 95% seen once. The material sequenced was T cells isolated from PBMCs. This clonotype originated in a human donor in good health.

DNA for the CDR3: TGTGCCAGCACTAAAGGGGGCGAGGGGACTGAAGCTTTCTTT. Translated: CASTKGGEGTEAFF. This sequence joins TRBV2 and TRBJ1-1, with 7 positions matching TRBD1. This CDR3 spans 14 amino acids. V shed 7 bases and J 5 bases; nucleotides not matched to a gene: 10. The germline CDR1 and CDR2 sequences are SNHLY and FYNNEI.